This passage covers 31 T cell receptor beta chains from one sample sequenced in a study of T cell responses to AZD1222 COVID-19 vaccine. TCRdb's table, derived via immunoSEQ multiplex PCR, lists solely in-frame clones and lacks some. The sample lists 95,000 or so clones; around 92% were seen once. Sequenced here: peripheral blood, sampled on day 0 of MenACWY control vaccination. The receptors shown here come from an adult in good health.

The rearrangement uses TRBV5-6 and TRBJ1-2, with D possibly being TRBD1 (5 bases). The CDR3 runs 13 residues. V shed 0 bases and J shed 3 bases, with 6 bases lying between them. The V gene's germline CDR1 is SGHDT and CDR2 YYEEEE. This chain's CDR3 is CASSLAGYYGYTF. The CDR3 DNA sequence: TGTGCCAGCAGCTTGGCAGGGTACTATGGCTACACCTTC.

This chain connects TRBV7-9 to TRBJ2-7; a weak D match, TRBD2 (6 bases). The CDR3 loop spans 15 amino acids. The V end lost 8 bases, the J end lost 2 bases, and 19 bases lay between the germline ends. Per the germline V gene, CDR1 is SEHNR and CDR2 is FQNEAQ (reference sequence). CDR3 DNA sequence: TGTGCCAGCTCCGCGTCGGGGGAATTCACCTACGAGCAGTACTTC. It codes for CASSASGEFTYEQYF.

This clone was observed a single time. The chain recombines TRBV10-3 with TRBJ1-5; D not resolved. Germline lookup yields CDR1 ENHRY and CDR2 SYGVKD. The ends were cut back, 4 bases at V and 6 bases at J, with 13 bases in the middle. This CDR3 comprises 14 residues. The CDR3 DNA is TGTGCCATCAGTGCACAGTTTGAGGCTCAGCCCCAGCATTTT. As protein: CAISAQFEAQPQHF.

This clone is a singleton in its sample. The chain couples TRBV28 to TRBJ1-1; maybe TRBD1 (6 bases). The CDR3 has 11 amino acids. V was pared by 7 bases and J by 11 bases, with 14 bases between. Germline assignment: CDR1 MDHEN and CDR2 SYDVKM. The CDR3 DNA reads TGTGCCAGCAAACAGGGTTTTTGGGCTTTCTTT. Protein sequence: CASKQGFWAFF.

This chain uses TRBV19 with TRBJ1-5, with 8 bases aligning to TRBD1. This CDR3 is 14 amino acids long. V shed 1 base and J 4 bases; nucleotides not matched to a gene: 0. The V gene's germline CDR1 is LNHDA and CDR2 SQIVND (reference sequence). In DNA, the CDR3 is TGTGCCAGTAGTATAGGGACAGGGAATCAGCCCCAGCATTTT. Protein sequence: CASSIGTGNQPQHF.

This clone occurred a few times. The CDR3 region has the DNA TGTGCCAGCAGCCAAGAGGGACTAGGATCATATGAGCAGTTCTTC. It codes for CASSQEGLGSYEQFF. The chain couples TRBV14 to TRBJ2-1, with 8 bases that match TRBD2. V was pared by 0 bases and J by 8 bases, with 6 bases of the junction left unmatched. The CDR3 totals 15 residues. CDR1 is SGHDN, CDR2 FVKESK, per germline.

This clone was seen only a few times. This chain links TRBV7-9 with TRBJ2-2; possible D gene TRBD2, 6 bases. V was trimmed by 5 bases and J by 5 bases, leaving 9 bases between them. In germline, CDR1 is SEHNR, CDR2 FQNEAQ (reference sequence). This CDR3 has 13 residues. In nucleotides, the CDR3 is TGTGCCAGCAGCCCGGGGGTTACCGGGGAGCTGTTTTTT. Protein product: CASSPGVTGELFF. Variable domain in full (rest from reference TRBV7-9 and TRBJ2-2): DTGVSQNPRHKITKRGQNVTFRCDPISEHNRLYWYRQTLGQGPEFLTYFQNEAQLEKSRLLSDRFSAERPKGSFSTLEIQRTEQGDSAMYLCASSPGVTGELFFGEGSRLTVL.

CDR3 amino acids: CASSLRQKGSYTF. The DNA of the CDR3 is TGTGCCAGCAGCTTAAGACAGAAAGGTAGCTACACCTTC. This rearrangement joins TRBV7-2 to TRBJ1-2; D possibly corresponds to TRBD1 (5 bases). Trimming shortened V by 2 bases and J by 9 bases, and 13 bases separated the two germline ends. This CDR3 comprises 13 residues. Germline-derived CDR1 and CDR2 are SGHTA and FQGNSA.

About this clone itself: The junction departs from the called germline gene at one end, perhaps through a read error. The chain employs TRBV5-1 and TRBJ1-2, with 7 positions matching TRBD1. There are 16 residues in the CDR3. Germline values: CDR1 SGHRS, CDR2 YFSETQ. CDR3 residues: CASSLGTGTAVKIFFF. The DNA for the CDR3 is TGCGCCAGCAGCTTGGGCACCGGGACAGCAGTGAAGATCTTCTTCTTC.

The chain carries TRBV6-6 and TRBJ1-5; the D gene is possibly TRBD1 (5 bases). Trimming left V 6 bases short and J 4 bases short, with 19 bases between. Germline V gives CDR1 MNHNY, CDR2 SVGAGI (reference sequence). The CDR3 spans 16 residues. For the CDR3, the DNA is TGTGCCAGCAGCCCCACCATTAGGGGTGGTAATCAGCCCCAGCATTTT. It specifies CASSPTIRGGNQPQHF.

V and J are TRBV7-2 and TRBJ2-2; D is undetermined. V gave up 1 base and J gave up 8 bases, with 11 bases separating them. CDR3 size: 14 residues. From germline, CDR1 is SGHTA and CDR2 FQGNSA. The CDR3 reads CASSLGAAPGELFF. The CDR3 nucleotides are TGTGCCAGCAGCTTAGGGGCGGCGCCAGGGGAGCTGTTTTTT. Full variable domain (missing parts from reference TRBV7-2 and TRBJ2-2): GAGVSQSPSNKVTEKGKDVELRCDPISGHTALYWYRQSLGQGLEFLIYFQGNSAPDKSGLPSDRFSAERTGGSVSTLTIQRTQQEDSAVYLCASSLGAAPGELFFGEGSRLTVL.

The rearrangement uses TRBV7-3 and TRBJ2-5; 9 bases line up with TRBD1. The germline V gene has CDR1 SGHTA and CDR2 FQGTGA. CDR3 length: 16 residues. The ends lost 0 bases at V and 1 base at J; junction bases unmatched: 3. CDR3 residues: CASSLTWGQGQETQYF. CDR3 sequence (DNA): TGTGCCAGCAGCTTAACGTGGGGACAGGGCCAAGAGACCCAGTACTTC.

The CDR3 nucleotides are TGTGCCAGCAGCACTACAGGGGGGACTAATGAAAAACTGTTTTTT. Its protein product is CASSTTGGTNEKLFF. The chain combines TRBV5-6 with TRBJ1-4, with 8 bases fitting TRBD1. With V trimmed by 4 bases and J by 2 bases, 4 bases remained unmatched. Germline CDR1 SGHDT, CDR2 YYEEEE. This CDR3 comprises 15 residues.

The chain employs TRBV14 and TRBJ1-6; D uncertain. Deletions cut 2 bases from V and 7 bases from J, with 6 bases between. There are 13 residues in the CDR3. Germline CDR1 SGHDN, CDR2 FVKESK. The CDR3 nucleotides are TGTGCCAGCAGCCAAATACCCAATTCACCCCTCCACTTT. Its protein is CASSQIPNSPLHF.

The chain recombines TRBV5-4 with TRBJ1-1; D is ambiguous. This CDR3 spans 14 amino acids. V was pared by 2 bases and J by 1 base, with 9 bases between. The germline gives CDR1 SGHNT, CDR2 YYREEE (reference sequence). For the CDR3, the DNA is TGTGCCAGCAGCTTTGGAGCCGGGAACACTGAAGCTTTCTTT. This codes for CASSFGAGNTEAFF.

The chain links TRBV27 to TRBJ1-2, with a possible D match to TRBD1 (5 bases). V gave up 2 bases and J gave up 4 bases, with 8 bases separating them. There are 13 residues in the CDR3. Germline V lookup: CDR1 MNHEY, CDR2 SMNVEV (reference sequence). CDR3 loop: CASSLTRGYGYTF. DNA of the CDR3: TGTGCCAGCAGTTTAACGAGGGGCTATGGCTACACCTTC.

In regard to this clone: The junction departs from the called germline gene at one end, perhaps through a read error. V is TRBV2 and J is TRBJ2-1; TRBD1 or TRBD2 may be the D gene (5 bases each). The V gene's germline CDR1 is SNHLY and CDR2 FYNNEI. There are 13 residues in the CDR3. CDR3 in amino acids: CASTLGRYNEQFF. CDR3 in DNA: TGTGCCAGCACCTTGGGACGATACAACGAGCAGTTCTTC.

V usage is TRBV4-3 and J usage is TRBJ2-1; 7 bases are shared with TRBD2. Germline V CDR1 and CDR2: LGHNA, YSLEER. Germline trimming cut 4 bases from V and 10 bases from J; bases unmatched to any gene: 10. CDR3 length equals 14 residues. The CDR3 DNA reads TGCGCCAGCAGCCCGGGGACTACCTCACGGGAGCAGTTCTTC. It specifies CASSPGTTSREQFF.

The rearrangement links TRBV12-3 or TRBV12-4 to TRBJ1-2; 9 positions agree with TRBD1. V dropped 6 bases and J dropped 8; count of bases not matched to a gene: 7. CDR3 size: 13 residues. This chain's CDR3 is CASRGQGLGGYTF. The DNA of the CDR3 is TGTGCCAGCAGAGGACAGGGGTTGGGAGGCTACACCTTC.

V usage is TRBV6-4 and J usage is TRBJ2-7, with TRBD1 as a possible D gene (5 bases). The CDR3 length is 14 residues. V lost 3 bases and J lost 2, with 11 bases in between. The germline CDR1 and CDR2 sequences are MRHNA and SNTAGT. CDR3: CASSDIGQPYEQYF. The CDR3 DNA follows: TGTGCCAGCAGTGATATAGGACAACCCTACGAGCAGTACTTC.

J is TRBJ1-1 and V is TRBV11-3, with 9 positions matching TRBD1. CDR1 and CDR2 (germline): SGHNT, YENEEA. Unmatched junction bases numbered 7, after V lost 5 bases and J lost 6 bases. The length of the CDR3 is 14 residues. The DNA of the CDR3 is TGTGCCAGCAGCAGAGGACAGGGGAGCGCTGAAGCTTTCTTT. This gives the protein CASSRGQGSAEAFF.

The V call is TRBV7-2, the J call TRBJ1-3; TRBD1 matches at 7 bases. The CDR3 extends over 14 amino acids. In germline, CDR1 is SGHTA, CDR2 FQGNSA. J was trimmed by 4 bases and V by 3 bases; bases with no gene match: 3. The CDR3 DNA is TGTGCCAGCAGCTTGGACAGGATCGGAAACACCATATATTTT. It encodes CASSLDRIGNTIYF.

CDR3 nucleotides: TGCGCCAGCAGGGAAGGACTAGCGTCTACCGAGCAGTACTTC. Translation: CASREGLASTEQYF. The J gene is TRBJ2-7, the V gene TRBV10-1; 9 nucleotides line up with TRBD2. The CDR3 consists of 14 residues. The germline V gene encodes CDR1 WNHNN and CDR2 SYGVQD (reference sequence). V was clipped by 6 bases and J by 6 bases; unmatched bases: 9.

The genes are TRBV19 and TRBJ2-3; tentatively, D is TRBD2 (6 bases). The CDR3 extends over 13 amino acids. Germline assignment: CDR1 LNHDA and CDR2 SQIVND (reference sequence). Deletions cut 1 base from V and 11 bases from J, with 13 bases between. CDR3 in amino acids: CASSIGGLMEQYF. CDR3 in DNA: TGTGCCAGTAGTATAGGGGGACTTATGGAGCAGTATTTT.

The sample holds a few counts of this clone. The chain carries TRBV7-9 and TRBJ2-5; 9 bases align to TRBD2. The CDR3 has 18 residues. The trim removed 0 bases at V and 5 bases at J, leaving 13 bases unmatched. CDR1 and CDR2 (germline): SEHNR, FQNEAQ (reference sequence). CDR3 sequence (DNA): TGTGCCAGCAGCTTAGCATCATCCTGGCGCGGGGGGGAGGAGACCCAGTACTTC. Its protein is CASSLASSWRGGEETQYF.

The genes are TRBV6-5 and TRBJ2-3; 8 bases map to TRBD1. The germline V gene has CDR1 MNHEY and CDR2 SVGAGI. Losses at the gene ends were 0 bases for V and 2 bases for J; bases not matched to a gene: 4. CDR3 length equals 16 residues. The CDR3 nucleotides read TGTGCCAGCAGTTACTCCCCGGGACAGGTCACAGATACGCAGTATTTT. Translation: CASSYSPGQVTDTQYF.

The chain combines TRBV18 with TRBJ1-2, with 7 nucleotides matching TRBD1. J was trimmed by 2 bases and V by 3 bases; bases with no gene match: 9. The CDR3 extends over 16 amino acids. CDR1 is KGHSH, CDR2 LQKENI, per germline. This CDR3 is CASSPQTGLPNYGYTF. In DNA form, the CDR3 reads TGTGCCAGCTCACCCCAGACAGGGCTTCCCAACTATGGCTACACCTTC.

The chain combines TRBV2 with TRBJ2-1; weak D call: TRBD1 (6 bases). The CDR3 has 12 residues. Germline-derived CDR1 and CDR2 are SNHLY and FYNNEI. V lost 6 bases and J lost 9, with 12 bases in between. The CDR3 DNA reads TGTGCCAGCAGGGAACAGGGCAGTGAGCAGTTCTTC. Translating it yields CASREQGSEQFF.

This chain joins TRBV3-1 (or the pseudogene TRBV3-2) and TRBJ1-6, with D uncertain. The V gene's germline CDR1 is LGHDT and CDR2 YNNKEL (reference sequence). The germline V and J ends were trimmed by 1 base and 7 bases, with 5 bases remaining between them. The CDR3 is made up of 13 amino acids. The CDR3 here is CASSQGRNSPLHF. The CDR3 DNA is TGTGCCAGCAGCCAAGGGAGGAATTCACCCCTCCACTTT.

This rearrangement joins TRBV4-2 to TRBJ2-7; TRBD2 matches at 10 bases. V lost 4 bases to trimming and J lost 4 bases; unmatched junction nucleotides: 7. CDR1 is LGHNA and CDR2 is YNFKEQ in the germline V gene. The CDR3 has 15 amino acids. The DNA of the CDR3 is TGTGCCAGCAGCCTTGGCGAGCGGGGGGGTTACGAGCAGTACTTC. The encoded protein is CASSLGERGGYEQYF.

This clone was counted a single time. The CDR3 reads CASSSGWGVNTIYF. CDR3 coding DNA: TGTGCCAGCAGCTCAGGGTGGGGGGTAAACACCATATATTTT. V gene TRBV7-2 combines with J gene TRBJ1-3, with a possible D match to TRBD1 (5 bases). Germline V CDR1 and CDR2: SGHTA, FQGNSA. The V end was cut by 4 bases, the J end by 6 bases, with 13 bases between. The CDR3 is made up of 14 amino acids.